This T cell receptor (beta chain) was identified in a study of response to subunit inactivated influenza vaccine. J lost 2 bases, V lost 0 bases, and 9 bases had no gene match. The germline gives CDR1 DFQATT, CDR2 SNEGSKA (reference sequence). This CDR3 is 17 amino acids long. Regarding the study as a whole: With each seasonal influenza vaccination, the authors suggested, few new T cells are recruited.

This clonotype has a count of ten or more. The antigen remains undetermined. Using its own MiXCR run on the RT-PCR reads, TCRdb lists one record per CDR3 protein. The sample gives about half a million distinct CDR3 sequences, less than 8% of which show up once; over 10% is in the top ten. The sequencing here drew on PBMCs from blood, taken roughly 24 months after vaccination. This chain links TRBV20-1 with TRBJ2-3; 9 nucleotides line up with TRBD2. The receptor comes from a man between 50 and 75 years old who received an inactivated influenza vaccine. The CDR3 nucleotides are TGCAGTGCTAGAGATCTGAAGCGGGGGGCCTACACAGATACGCAGTATTTT. This codes for CSARDLKRGAYTDTQYF.